This TCR beta chain derives from a study of long-term antiretroviral therapy in people with HIV. Researchers ran immunoSEQ v3.0 at survey level. Libraries were prepared by immunoSEQ multiplex PCR; TCRdb keeps only in-frame clonotypes and omits some of them. The sample has 15,000 to 20,000 clones, 88% seen once. Trimming pared 2 bases from V and 1 base from J, leaving 9 bases between. Germline CDR1 reads SGHTA; CDR2 reads FQGNSA. The CDR3 length is 15 residues. This TCR was recovered from a man aged 45-65 years with HIV. The chain has TRBV7-2 and TRBJ1-5, with TRBD1 as a possible D gene (5 bases). This specimen consisted of unsorted PBMCs, obtained 6.9 years after starting antiretroviral therapy. The CDR3 DNA is TGTGCCAGCAGCTTACCCAGACAGAGCAATCAGCCCCAGCATTTT. Its translation is CASSLPRQSNQPQHF.